This paragraph covers one T cell receptor (beta chain) sequence. This sample stems from a study of T cell responses to AZD1222 COVID-19 vaccine. Using immunoSEQ multiplex PCR, the repertoire was profiled, and TCRdb retains in-frame clones only, with some absent. The sample contains about 120,000 clones, around 90% of which appear only once. CDR1 is GTSNPN, CDR2 SVGIG, per germline (reference sequence). The germline V and J ends were trimmed by 0 bases and 6 bases, with 8 bases remaining between them. The CDR3 spans 12 residues. The sequencing here drew on peripheral blood, taken on day 0 of AZD1222 vaccination. This TCR was recovered from an adult in good health. The chain has TRBV30 and TRBJ1-1, with D possibly being TRBD1 (5 bases). In nucleotides, the CDR3 is TGTGCCTGGAGTGTACAAGGGGCTGAAGCTTTCTTT. Amino acids: CAWSVQGAEAFF.